This T cell receptor (beta chain) was sequenced during a study of cytomegalovirus exposure and HLA in healthy donors. This clone came up a few times. Antigen unknown. Trimming took 4 bases from V and 3 from J, leaving 13 bases between them. Germline CDR1 MNHNS, CDR2 SASEGT. CDR3 length equals 14 residues. 60 Vbeta and 13 Jbeta primers were used in PCR. Only in-frame clones appear in the TCRdb table, and some are missing; sequencing was by immunoSEQ multiplex PCR. The sample yields some 150,000 clones, 77% seen once. General study findings and limits: When a later analysis was performed, an Asian-associated ancestry cluster reportedly had fewer N-insertions than the approximately 690-donor mean.

Material: PBMCs. The chain joins TRBV6-1 to TRBJ2-7; weak D call: TRBD2 (7 bases). The clonotype comes from a woman in her twenties or thirties in good health and CMV-seronegative. This CDR3 reads CASSGDRGGYEQYF. The CDR3 bases are TGTGCCAGCAGTGGAGATAGGGGGGGCTACGAGCAGTACTTC.